This TCR beta chain was observed in a study of cytomegalovirus exposure and HLA in healthy donors. Whole-study results and caveats: Apart from CMV serostatus, no immune exposure information was available. As a later analysis revealed, the rate of TCR association differed by HLA locus, with DRB1 most and HLA-C fewest. Most TCR beta V segments were productive about 90% or about 30% of the time in an earlier analysis.

Regarding this clone: What it recognizes is unknown.

The CDR3 is 16 amino acids. The germline V gene has CDR1 GTSNPN and CDR2 SVGIG (reference sequence). V shed 3 bases, J shed 0 bases, and the junction held 8 bases outside the gene matches. 60 Vbeta and 13 Jbeta primers were used in PCR. The repertoire was sequenced with immunoSEQ multiplex PCR; TCRdb's copy has only in-frame clones and lacks some. Its table records 85,000 to 110,000 clones. The receptor's source is a man aged 35-49 years in good health and CMV-seronegative. Material: PBMCs. V usage is TRBV30 and J usage is TRBJ1-5, with TRBD1 matching 7 bases. The CDR3 loop reads CAWRKKGQDSNQPQHF. The CDR3 nucleotides are TGTGCCTGGAGGAAAAAAGGACAGGATAGCAATCAGCCCCAGCATTTT.